Given below is one TCR beta chain in context. These data are taken from a study of blood T cell repertoires in COVID-19. Study as a whole: Italy, Spain and the United States were the sources of the convalescent and acute COVID-19 samples. PBMCs, B-cell-depleted T cells, or T cells were the source of the cDNA or gDNA that made up the material.

Per the original methods: How many nucleated cells were present was estimated from reference gene primer amplification. Clones were read by immunoSEQ multiplex PCR, and TCRdb kept only the in-frame ones, dropping some. From that table come the V and J calls and clone size; the DNA was used to work out D and trimming. The sample contains about 410,000 clones, roughly 90% of which appear only once. This TCR derives from a woman aged 25 to 39 with active or convalescent COVID-19. Sequenced input: peripheral blood.

The CDR3 spells CASKPGQGNYGYTF. The DNA of the CDR3 is TGTGCCAGCAAGCCGGGACAGGGAAACTATGGCTACACCTTC. The chain links TRBV27 to TRBJ1-2; 9 bases match TRBD1. Germline V gives CDR1 MNHEY, CDR2 SMNVEV (reference sequence). The CDR3 consists of 14 residues. J lost 2 bases, V lost 7 bases, and 5 bases had no gene match.